The clone carrying this T cell receptor beta chain was counted at least ten times. What it binds is unknown. The sample originates from a study of CD8 T cells in ankylosing spondylitis. General study points: Made up of roughly 8 highly homologous variants, a TCR beta motif appeared characteristic of ankylosing spondylitis blood. From matched ankylosing spondylitis synovial fluid, disease-linked clones were reportedly recovered at significantly enriched levels.

Germline V gives CDR1 SGDLS, CDR2 YYNGEE. The CDR3 extends over 15 amino acids. V shed 1 base and J shed 1 base, with 11 bases lying between them. TCRdb recomputed calls from the 5' RACE reads with MiXCR, one row per CDR3 protein. The table lists some 27,000 distinct CDR3 sequences, roughly 5.3% of them singletons. The origin of this receptor is a female donor with ankylosing spondylitis or in good health (not recorded which). The sequenced sample consisted of blood, either unsorted or a sorted T cell fraction (not recorded which). The chain carries TRBV9 and TRBJ1-1; no reliable D call. DNA for the CDR3: TGTGCCAGCAGCGTAAATCTCCAACCGAACACTGAAGCTTTCTTT. Translating gives CASSVNLQPNTEAFF. The full variable domain, with the rest looked up from reference TRBV9 and TRBJ1-1, is DSGVTQTPKHLITATGQRVTLRCSPRSGDLSVYWYQQSLDQGLQFLIQYYNGEERAKGNILERFSAQQFPDLHSELNLSSLELGDSALYFCASSVNLQPNTEAFFGQGTRLTVV.